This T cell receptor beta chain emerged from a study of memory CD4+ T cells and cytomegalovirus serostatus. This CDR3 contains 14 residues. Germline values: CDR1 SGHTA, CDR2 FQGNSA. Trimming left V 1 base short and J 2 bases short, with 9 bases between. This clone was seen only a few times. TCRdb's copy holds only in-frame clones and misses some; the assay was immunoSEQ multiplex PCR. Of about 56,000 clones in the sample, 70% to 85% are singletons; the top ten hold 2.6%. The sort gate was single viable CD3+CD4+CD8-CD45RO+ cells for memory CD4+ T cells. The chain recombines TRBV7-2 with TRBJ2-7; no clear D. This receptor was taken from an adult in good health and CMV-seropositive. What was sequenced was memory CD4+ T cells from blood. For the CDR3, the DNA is TGTGCCAGCAGCTTAGGTCCAGGCGCCTACGAGCAGTACTTC. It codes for CASSLGPGAYEQYF.